This is a list of T cell receptor beta chains from one sample in a study of CD8 T cells in Susac syndrome. In TCRdb, the immunoSEQ multiplex PCR reads were re-called with MiXCR into one record per CDR3 protein. The sample has 330,000 or so distinct CDR3 sequences, roughly 85% seen once. The specimen was CD8+ T cells from PBMCs. These receptors were taken from a human donor with multiple sclerosis. Both conserved end residues are part of each CDR3.

v_gene	j_gene	CDR3aa
TRBV20-1	TRBJ2-7	CSARDKVSYEQYF
TRBV16	TRBJ2-7	CASSQSRAGVAYEQYF
TRBV11-3	TRBJ2-3	CASSPRGSGRSDTQYF
TRBV7-9	TRBJ1-6	CASSNYRDSAYSPLHF
TRBV6-2/TRBV6-3	TRBJ2-7	CASSYSGATTYEQYF
TRBV5-6	TRBJ2-5	CASSSVYDSQETQYF
TRBV7-9	TRBJ2-1	CASSSPTYNEQFF
TRBV4-3	TRBJ2-5	CASSQDQQRAETQYF
TRBV7-9	TRBJ1-2	CASSSEKSVGGYTF
TRBV30	TRBJ1-1	CAWTGKTGPHTEAFF
TRBV6-5	TRBJ2-7	CASSYLAGGPGEQYF
TRBV29-1	TRBJ2-7	CSVLGLAGGYEQYF
TRBV7-9	TRBJ1-1	CASSPRYGGEWNTEAFF
TRBV29-1	TRBJ1-1	CSVRMGTEAFF
TRBV28	TRBJ2-6	CASSPQGGISGANVLTF
TRBV4-3	TRBJ2-5	CASSIEAGQGTLYQETQYF
TRBV5-6	TRBJ1-1	CASSLAPGQMNTEAFF
TRBV27	TRBJ1-5	CASSPHGSGSNQPQHF
TRBV6-2/TRBV6-3	TRBJ2-7	CASREDRRRGYEQYF
TRBV28	TRBJ1-2	CASSTDRLFGYTF
TRBV27	TRBJ2-7	CASSLGLAGVRKYF
TRBV7-9	TRBJ2-7	CASTSPWVYEQYF
TRBV6-5	TRBJ2-7	CASSLTQRLSYEQYF
TRBV7-9	TRBJ1-1	CATTATESYYLGDTEAFF
TRBV29-1	TRBJ1-2	CSVETGHGYTF
TRBV29-1	TRBJ1-1	CSSPDRGGGNEAFF
TRBV7-9	TRBJ2-5	CASSLGPLAGHKYF
TRBV25-1	TRBJ2-1	CASSDLAGGGDNEQFF
TRBV6-5	TRBJ1-5	CASSYSSAQSNQPQHF
TRBV13	TRBJ2-1	CASSRERGYNEQFF
TRBV20-1	TRBJ2-7	CSASVGGRWGYEQYF
TRBV28	TRBJ2-5	CASSLSNRAGYQETQYF
TRBV11-2	TRBJ2-1	CASSLKSGLTFLRNEQFF
TRBV9	TRBJ2-1	CASSSRGGVNYNEQFF
TRBV5-1	TRBJ2-6	CASSPGQGATNSGANVLTF
TRBV4-1	TRBJ1-5	CASSQGDGQGWQPQHF
TRBV15	TRBJ1-5	CATSRPDTDLAQPQHF
TRBV13	TRBJ2-7	CASSADRVGSYEQYF
TRBV20-1	TRBJ2-3	CSARDWLAGDADTQYF
TRBV6-5	TRBJ1-1	CASSPDGAGRTEAFF
TRBV20-1	TRBJ1-1	CSAREQGAVNTEAFF
TRBV6-2/TRBV6-3	TRBJ1-1	CASSPTGGTNEAFF
TRBV3-1	TRBJ2-5	CASSLSGETQYF
TRBV27	TRBJ2-1	CASRALGSYEQFF
TRBV7-8	TRBJ1-5	CASSLAPGTNQPQHF
TRBV28	TRBJ2-1	CASTSELVAGGPGYEQFF
TRBV10-3	TRBJ1-1	CAINSGGQGYTEAFF
TRBV24-1	TRBJ2-1	CATSDIRGTSGVNEQFF
TRBV6-2/TRBV6-3	TRBJ1-2	CASSLSTGSYGYTF
TRBV28	TRBJ2-7	CASRTSGSKYEQYF
TRBV6-2/TRBV6-3	TRBJ2-1	CASSYPTGEPYNEQFF
TRBV2	TRBJ1-2	CASSQLPRDYGYTF
TRBV20-1	TRBJ2-3	CSARESGTDTQYF
TRBV7-9	TRBJ2-3	CASSFPEAGTDTQYF
TRBV20-1	TRBJ2-1	CSAREVAGAYNEQFF
TRBV9	TRBJ2-1	CASSPREGGGSSYNEQFF